This T cell receptor beta chain was recovered during a study of T cells expressing NK-cell markers. About the research overall: Sorted CD3+CD56-NKG2C+, CD3+CD56+NKG2C- and CD3+CD56+NKG2C+ T cells were the source of the TCR beta repertoires. Seven of the eight sequenced donors were classified as HCMV-seropositive, and one was classified as seronegative. Study conclusions and caveats: Dominance of the CD3+CD56-NKG2C+ fraction by these clonotypes also held in a handful of donors.

This CDR3 region has 15 residues. CDR1 is GTSNPN, CDR2 SVGIG, per germline (reference sequence). As to this clonotype: Its antigen is as yet unknown.

After re-calling the 5' RACE reads, TCRdb lists one entry per CDR3 protein, DNA absent. Its table lists a few hundred thousand distinct CDR3 sequences. The sequence came from a man aged 18-75 years in good health. The chain carries TRBV30 and TRBJ2-1; the TCRdb call, TRBD1, lacks DNA for checking. Sequenced input: blood T cells: a sorted CD56 or NKG2C T cell subset, CD4+ or CD8+ T cells, or bulk PBMC T cells (not recorded which). The CDR3 protein is CAWSSWDRAYNEQFF.